This T cell receptor (beta chain) was identified during a study of T cell responses to AZD1222 COVID-19 vaccine. Whole-study results and caveats: Spike-specific TCR breadth and depth were elevated following two AZD1222 doses. The number of AZD1222 recipients seropositive at baseline was only 5 to 7. Vaccine-associated CD4 TCRs spanned spike, dominant at 160-218 and 743-854. Most donors were white British and more were female, and clonal diversity was possibly underestimated.

Assay: immunoSEQ multiplex PCR; the TCRdb copy retains only in-frame clones and omits some. The sample includes roughly 140,000 clones, about 92% of them seen just once. Turning to this clone: Its antigen is undetermined.

This CDR3 is 13 amino acids long. V lost 7 bases and J lost 3, with 16 bases in between. Germline V gives CDR1 SQVTM, CDR2 ANQGSEA. This sequence was found in an adult in good health. The chain recombines TRBV29-1 with TRBJ2-7, with a weak D call TRBD2 (6 bases). This specimen consisted of peripheral blood, obtained on day 0 of AZD1222 vaccination. CDR3 loop: CSARDLGGYEQYF. As DNA, the CDR3 is TGCAGCGCCCGGGACTTGGGGGGCTACGAGCAGTACTTC.